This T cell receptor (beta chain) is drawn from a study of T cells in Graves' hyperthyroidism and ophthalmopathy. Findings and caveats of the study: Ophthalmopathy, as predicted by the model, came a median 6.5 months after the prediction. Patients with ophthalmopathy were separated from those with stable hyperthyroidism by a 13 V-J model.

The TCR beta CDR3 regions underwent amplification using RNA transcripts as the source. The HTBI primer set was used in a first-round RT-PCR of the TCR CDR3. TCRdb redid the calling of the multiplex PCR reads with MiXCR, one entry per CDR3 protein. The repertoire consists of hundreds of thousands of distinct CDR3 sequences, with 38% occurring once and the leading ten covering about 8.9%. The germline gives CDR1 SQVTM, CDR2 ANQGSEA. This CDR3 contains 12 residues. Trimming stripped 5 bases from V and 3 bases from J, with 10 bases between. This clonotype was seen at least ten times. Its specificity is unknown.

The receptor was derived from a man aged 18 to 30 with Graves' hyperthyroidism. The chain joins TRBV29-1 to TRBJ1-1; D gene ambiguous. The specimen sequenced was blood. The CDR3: CSVFPGYTEAFF. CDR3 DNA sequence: TGCAGCGTTTTTCCGGGCTACACTGAAGCTTTCTTT.